The source of this T cell receptor (beta chain) is a study of blood T cell repertoires in COVID-19. Study information: T cells, B-cell-depleted T cells, or PBMCs supplied cDNA or gDNA.

The V gene's germline CDR1 is MNHEY and CDR2 SVGAGI. J lost 3 bases, V lost 4 bases, and 9 bases had no gene match. The CDR3 runs to 15 residues. In the original workflow: Amplified reference gene primers provided the basis for estimating nucleated cell counts. Some clones are missing from TCRdb's copy, which holds only in-frame ones; the method was immunoSEQ multiplex PCR. V, J and clone size are taken as reported in that table, and D and trimming were inferred from the DNA itself. The sample shows about 280,000 clones, 80% to 85% of them seen only once. The chain joins TRBV6-5 to TRBJ2-7; 7 bases are a match to TRBD2. Specimen: PBMCs or T cells enriched from blood (not recorded which). This sequence originates from a middle-aged man who had been exposed to COVID-19. The DNA for the CDR3 is TGTGCCAGCAGTTTCGGGACTACCGAATTCTACGAGCAGTACTTC. It encodes CASSFGTTEFYEQYF.